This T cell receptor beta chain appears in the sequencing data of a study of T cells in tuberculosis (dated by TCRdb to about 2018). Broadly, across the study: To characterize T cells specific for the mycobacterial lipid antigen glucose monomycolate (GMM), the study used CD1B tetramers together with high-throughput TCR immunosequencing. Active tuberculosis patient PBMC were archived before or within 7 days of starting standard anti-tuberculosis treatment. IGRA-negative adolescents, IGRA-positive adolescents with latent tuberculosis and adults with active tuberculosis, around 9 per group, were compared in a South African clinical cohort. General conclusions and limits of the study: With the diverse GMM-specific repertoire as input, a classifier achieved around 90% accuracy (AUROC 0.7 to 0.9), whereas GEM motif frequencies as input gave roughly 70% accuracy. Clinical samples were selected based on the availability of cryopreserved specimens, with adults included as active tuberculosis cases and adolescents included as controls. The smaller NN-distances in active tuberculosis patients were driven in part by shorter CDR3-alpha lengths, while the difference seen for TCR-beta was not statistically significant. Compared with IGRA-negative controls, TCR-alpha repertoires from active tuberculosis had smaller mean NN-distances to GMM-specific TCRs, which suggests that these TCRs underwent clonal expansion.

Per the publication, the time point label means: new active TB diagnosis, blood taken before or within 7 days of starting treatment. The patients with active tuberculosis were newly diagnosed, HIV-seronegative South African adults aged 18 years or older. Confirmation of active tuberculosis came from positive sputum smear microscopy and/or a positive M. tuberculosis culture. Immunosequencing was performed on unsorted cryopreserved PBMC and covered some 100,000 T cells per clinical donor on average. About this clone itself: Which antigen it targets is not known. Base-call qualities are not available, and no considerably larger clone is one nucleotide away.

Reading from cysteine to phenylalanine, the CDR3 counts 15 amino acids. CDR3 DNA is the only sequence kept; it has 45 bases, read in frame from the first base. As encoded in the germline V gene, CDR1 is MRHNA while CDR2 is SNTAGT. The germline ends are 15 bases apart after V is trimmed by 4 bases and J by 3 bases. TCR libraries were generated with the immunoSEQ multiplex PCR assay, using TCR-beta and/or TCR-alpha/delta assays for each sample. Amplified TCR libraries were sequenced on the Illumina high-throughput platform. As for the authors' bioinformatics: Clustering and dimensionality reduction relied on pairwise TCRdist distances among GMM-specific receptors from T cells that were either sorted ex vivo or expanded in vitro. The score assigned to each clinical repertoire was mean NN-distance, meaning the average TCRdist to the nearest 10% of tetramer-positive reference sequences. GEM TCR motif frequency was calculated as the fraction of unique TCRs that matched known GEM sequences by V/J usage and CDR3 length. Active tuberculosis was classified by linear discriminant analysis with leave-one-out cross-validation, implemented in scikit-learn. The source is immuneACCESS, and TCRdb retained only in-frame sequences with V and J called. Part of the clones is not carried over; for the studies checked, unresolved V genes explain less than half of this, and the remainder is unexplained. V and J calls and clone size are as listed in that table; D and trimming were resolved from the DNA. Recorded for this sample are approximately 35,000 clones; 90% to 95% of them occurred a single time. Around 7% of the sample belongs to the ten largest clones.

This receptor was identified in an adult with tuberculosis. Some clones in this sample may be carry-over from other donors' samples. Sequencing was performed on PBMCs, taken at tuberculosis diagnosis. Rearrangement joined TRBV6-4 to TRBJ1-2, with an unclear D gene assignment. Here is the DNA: TGTGCCAGCAGTGTGAGCTCCGGGAATTACTATGGCTACACCTTC. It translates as CASSVSSGNYYGYTF.